These T cell receptor beta chains were read from a single sample in a study of blood T cell repertoires in COVID-19. The table came from immunoSEQ multiplex PCR; TCRdb's copy has only in-frame clones and leaves some out. The data contain 130,000 to 150,000 clones, about four fifths of them singletons. The sequencing input was peripheral blood. The receptors derive from a woman at least 80 years old with acute or convalescent COVID-19. The CDR3 runs from the conserved cysteine through the conserved F or W. D genes are given only for firm matches. The size of a clone is reported for some rows only, either as once, few or many, or as a class for expanded clones.

>.|.|TRBV5-1|TRBJ1-4
CASSSDRGVGEKLFF
TGCGCCAGCAGCTCTGACCGGGGTGTAGGTGAAAAACTGTTTTTT
>.|.|TRBV29-1|TRBJ1-1
CSVEEAGAFF
TGCAGCGTTGAAGAGGCGGGGGCTTTCTTT
>.|.|TRBV4-1|TRBJ2-3
CASSQDLGASDTQYF
TGCGCCAGCAGCCAAGATCTGGGGGCCTCAGATACGCAGTATTTT
>once|TRBD2|TRBV7-9|TRBJ2-5
CASSMGLAGAPQYF
TGTGCCAGCAGCATGGGACTAGCGGGGGCTCCCCAGTACTTC
>.|TRBD1|TRBV7-8|TRBJ1-1
CASSFNRQGVAFF
TGTGCCAGCAGCTTTAACCGACAGGGAGTAGCTTTCTTT
>.|.|TRBV3-1/TRBV3-2|TRBJ2-3
CASSQDIRGARTDTQYF
TGTGCCAGCAGCCAAGATATACGGGGGGCGCGTACAGATACGCAGTATTTT
>.|.|TRBV1|TRBJ2-7
CTSSHGTGVCEQYF
TGCACCAGCAGCCACGGGACAGGGGTCTGCGAGCAGTACTTC
>.|TRBD1|TRBV5-1|TRBJ1-2
CASSLRQGPYGYTF
TGCGCCAGCAGCTTACGACAGGGACCCTATGGCTACACCTTC
>.|TRBD1|TRBV19|TRBJ1-4
CASRGRTGDEKLFF
TGTGCCAGTAGAGGCCGGACAGGGGATGAAAAACTGTTTTTT
>few|TRBD1|TRBV10-1|TRBJ1-1
CASSRDRNTEAFF
TGCGCCAGCAGTAGGGACAGGAACACTGAAGCTTTCTTT
>.|.|TRBV19|TRBJ1-3
CASSADSSGNTIYF
TGTGCCAGTAGTGCCGACAGCTCTGGAAACACCATATATTTT
>.|TRBD1|TRBV6-5|TRBJ1-1
CASSLLPQGATEAFF
TGTGCCAGCAGTTTACTGCCCCAGGGGGCCACTGAAGCTTTCTTT
>.|.|TRBV7-8|TRBJ1-1
CASSLPSGGTEAFF
TGTGCCAGCAGCTTACCCTCTGGGGGGACTGAAGCTTTCTTT
>.|.|TRBV7-8|TRBJ1-2
CASSLLPRAGHGYTF
TGTGCCAGCAGCTTACTCCCCCGGGCAGGGCATGGCTACACCTTC
>.|TRBD1|TRBV5-1|TRBJ1-6
CASSLEQGASSSPLHF
TGCGCCAGCAGCTTGGAACAGGGGGCATCTAGTTCACCCCTCCACTTT
>.|.|TRBV13|TRBJ1-2
CASSSPRGTRSYGYTF
TGTGCCAGCAGCTCCCCAAGGGGGACACGAAGCTATGGCTACACCTTC
>.|.|TRBV2|TRBJ2-2
CASSEALRVKGELFF
TGTGCCAGCAGTGAAGCGCTCAGGGTAAAGGGGGAGCTGTTTTTT
>.|.|TRBV2|TRBJ1-5
CASSGGNSNQPQHF
TGTGCCAGCAGTGGGGGCAATAGCAATCAGCCCCAGCATTTT
>.|TRBD1|TRBV4-2|TRBJ1-6
CASSQTGSEGASSPLHF
TGTGCCAGCAGCCAAACTGGATCGGAGGGGGCGAGTTCACCCCTCCACTTT
>.|.|TRBV2|TRBJ1-2
CASSDRNYGYTF
TGTGCCAGCAGTGACAGGAACTATGGCTACACCTTC